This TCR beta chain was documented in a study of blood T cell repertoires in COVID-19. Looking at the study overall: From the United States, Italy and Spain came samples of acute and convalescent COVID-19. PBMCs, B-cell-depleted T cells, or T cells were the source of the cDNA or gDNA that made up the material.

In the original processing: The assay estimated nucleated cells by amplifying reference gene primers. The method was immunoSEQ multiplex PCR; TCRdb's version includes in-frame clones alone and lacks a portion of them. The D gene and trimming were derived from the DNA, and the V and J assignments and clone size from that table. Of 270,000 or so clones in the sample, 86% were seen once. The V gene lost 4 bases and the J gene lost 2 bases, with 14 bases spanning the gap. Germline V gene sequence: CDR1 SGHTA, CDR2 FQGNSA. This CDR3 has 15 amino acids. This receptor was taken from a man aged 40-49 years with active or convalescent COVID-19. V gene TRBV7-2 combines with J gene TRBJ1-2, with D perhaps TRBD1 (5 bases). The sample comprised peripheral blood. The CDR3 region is CASSSQGGVNYGYTF. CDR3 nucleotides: TGTGCCAGCAGCTCTCAGGGAGGGGTAAACTATGGCTACACCTTC.